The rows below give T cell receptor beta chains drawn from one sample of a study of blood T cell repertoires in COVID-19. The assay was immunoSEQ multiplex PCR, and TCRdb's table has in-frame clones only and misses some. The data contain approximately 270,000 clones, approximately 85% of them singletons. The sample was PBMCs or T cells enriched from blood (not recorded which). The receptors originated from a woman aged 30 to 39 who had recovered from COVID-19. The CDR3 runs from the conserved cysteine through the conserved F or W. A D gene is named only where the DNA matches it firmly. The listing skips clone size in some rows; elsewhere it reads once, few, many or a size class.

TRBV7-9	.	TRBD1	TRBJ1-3	TGTGCCAGCAGCTTCCAGGGGGACTCTGGAAACACCATATATTTT	CASSFQGDSGNTIYF
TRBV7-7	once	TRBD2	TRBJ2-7	TGTGCCAGCAGCTCCACCCGGACTAGCGACGAGCAGTACTTC	CASSSTRTSDEQYF
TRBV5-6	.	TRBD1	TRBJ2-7	TGTGCCAGCAGCTTGAGTTGGACAGGTGCTACTCTAGACGAGCAGTACTTC	CASSLSWTGATLDEQYF
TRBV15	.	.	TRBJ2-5	TGTGCCACCAGCTGGAGTACAGGGTTTAGGGAGACCCAGTACTTC	CATSWSTGFRETQYF
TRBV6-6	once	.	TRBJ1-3	TGTGCCAGCAGTCCCCTATACATGGGGCGAACAGGAAACACCATATATTTT	CASSPLYMGRTGNTIYF
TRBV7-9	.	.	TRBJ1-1	TGTGCCAGCACGCGGGACAAGAACACTGAAGCTTTCTTT	CASTRDKNTEAFF
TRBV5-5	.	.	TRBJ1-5	TGTGCCAGCAGCTTGGGGGAGGCAGGGTATCAGCCCCAGCATTTT	CASSLGEAGYQPQHF
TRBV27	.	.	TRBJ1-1	TGTGCCAGCATTTCCGGACAGACAGCTTTCTTT	CASISGQTAFF
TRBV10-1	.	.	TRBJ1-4	TGCGCCAGCAGTGTGGCGGCAGGGGAAGATTGCGATGCAACTAATGAAAAACTGTTTTTT	CASSVAAGEDCDATNEKLFF
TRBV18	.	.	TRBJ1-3	TGTGCCAGCTCCGAACGGACGGTAGGAGGGATTGGAAACACCATATATTTT	CASSERTVGGIGNTIYF
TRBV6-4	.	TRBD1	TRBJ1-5	TGTGCCAGCAGTGACTCGAAACCGGGACAGGGGTCCGAATCTAGCAATCAGCCCCAGCATTTT	CASSDSKPGQGSESSNQPQHF
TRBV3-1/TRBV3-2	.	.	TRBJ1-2	TGTGCCAGCAGCCATGACAGGTCCGGCTACACCTTC	CASSHDRSGYTF
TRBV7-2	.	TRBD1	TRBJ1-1	TGTGCCAGCAGCTTAGAACAGGGGGTGTGGGTCACTGAAGCTTTCTTT	CASSLEQGVWVTEAFF
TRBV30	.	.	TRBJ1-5	TGTGCCTGGACCCAGAAAGGGGGCAATCAGCCCCAGCATTTT	CAWTQKGGNQPQHF
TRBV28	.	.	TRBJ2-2	TGTGCCAGCAGTTTGGTAGACAGCCAAAACACCGGGGAGCTGTTTTTT	CASSLVDSQNTGELFF
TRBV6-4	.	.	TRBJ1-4	TGTGCCAGCAGTGTGGCGTACGGGGCAACTAATGAAAAACTGTTTTTT	CASSVAYGATNEKLFF
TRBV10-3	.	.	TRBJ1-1	TGTGCCATCAGTGAGGTCGGGACTGAAGCTTTCTTT	CAISEVGTEAFF
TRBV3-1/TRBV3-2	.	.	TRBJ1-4	TGTGCCAGCAGGGGCGGGTTCAGAACTAATGAAAAACTGTTTTTT	CASRGGFRTNEKLFF
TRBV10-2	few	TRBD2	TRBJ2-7	TGCGCCAGCAGTTCAGCGGGGGACGAGCAGTACTTC	CASSSAGDEQYF
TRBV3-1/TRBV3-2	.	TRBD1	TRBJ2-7	TGTGCCAGCAGCCTTACAGGGGGTTCCTACGAGCAGTACTTC	CASSLTGGSYEQYF
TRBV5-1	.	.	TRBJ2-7	TGCGCCAGCAGCCCAACAGGAGACGAGCAGTACTTC	CASSPTGDEQYF
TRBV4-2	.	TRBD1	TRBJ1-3	TGTGCCAGCAGCCAAGTCCCCCTAACCCCGGGACAGGGCACTGGAAACACCATATATTTT	CASSQVPLTPGQGTGNTIYF
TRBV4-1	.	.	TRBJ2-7	TGCGCCAGCAGCCGACTGGCGGTTGGTTACGAGCAGTACTTC	CASSRLAVGYEQYF
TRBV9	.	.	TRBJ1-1	TGTGCCAGCAGCGTAGGGATCAGCCCAGGCACTGAAGCTTTCTTT	CASSVGISPGTEAFF
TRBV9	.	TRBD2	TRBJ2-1	TGTGCCAGCAGCATCCGACTAGCGGGGGGGCTGTGGGAGCAGTTCTTC	CASSIRLAGGLWEQFF
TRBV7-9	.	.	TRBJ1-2	TGTGCCAGCAGCCATCGGGACTCTTGGGAGGGCGGCTACACCTTC	CASSHRDSWEGGYTF
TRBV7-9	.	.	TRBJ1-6	TGTGCCAGCAGTCGATGGCAGGGTAATTCACCCCTCCACTTT	CASSRWQGNSPLHF
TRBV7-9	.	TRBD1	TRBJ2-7	TGTGCCAGCAGCTCGGACAGGAGGTATCTTTACGAGCAGTACTTC	CASSSDRRYLYEQYF
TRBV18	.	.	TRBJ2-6	TGTGCCAGCTCCCCTAAAATTGACAGCTCTGGGGCCAACGTCCTGACTTTC	CASSPKIDSSGANVLTF
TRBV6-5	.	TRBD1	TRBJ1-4	TGTGCCAGCAGTCAGACAGGGGATGAAAAACTGTTTTTT	CASSQTGDEKLFF
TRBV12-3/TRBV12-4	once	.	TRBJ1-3	TGTGCCAGCAGTTTAATCACTGGAAACACCATATATTTT	CASSLITGNTIYF
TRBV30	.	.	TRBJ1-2	TGTGCCTGGATAGACAGGCCTTATGGCTACACCTTC	CAWIDRPYGYTF
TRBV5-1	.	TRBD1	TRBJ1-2	TGCGCCAGCAGCCCAAGACAGGGGGCGGAAGCTAACTATGGCTACACCTTC	CASSPRQGAEANYGYTF
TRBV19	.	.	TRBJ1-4	TGTGCCAGTAGTATAGATTCCCGGGGACGGGAGAATGAAAAACTGTTTTTT	CASSIDSRGRENEKLFF
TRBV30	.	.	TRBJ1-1	TGTGCCTGGAGTCACGGGGTGAACACTGAAGCTTTCTTT	CAWSHGVNTEAFF
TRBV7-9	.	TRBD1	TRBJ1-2	TGTGCCAGCAGCCTACGAGGACAGGGGGCGCTTGGCTATGGCTACACCTTC	CASSLRGQGALGYGYTF
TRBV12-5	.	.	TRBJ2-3	.	CASGGGLRAGDTQYF
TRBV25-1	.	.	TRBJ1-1	TGTGCCAGCAGTGAACCGGTGAACACTGAAGCTTTCTTT	CASSEPVNTEAFF
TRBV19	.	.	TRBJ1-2	TGTGCCAGTAGTCCCTCCCGGGAGGGGATCATGGGCTACACCTTC	CASSPSREGIMGYTF
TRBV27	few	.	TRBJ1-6	TGTGCCAGCAGGACAAGTCAGGGGATTACCCATTTT	CASRTSQGITHF
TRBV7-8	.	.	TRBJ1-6	TGTGCCAGCAGCTTAGAAACACCTCACCCGTTTGATAATTCACCCCTCCACTTT	CASSLETPHPFDNSPLHF